One and the same sample provided the 3 T cell receptor beta chains below, sequenced in a study of blood T cell repertoires in COVID-19. The assay was immunoSEQ multiplex PCR, and TCRdb's table has in-frame clones only and misses some. The sample yields fewer than 140,000 clones, about two thirds seen once. The sequencing sample was made of peripheral blood. These receptor sequences come from a human donor with acute or convalescent COVID-19. The donor label of this sample is uncertain.

This sequence joins TRBV6-6 and TRBJ2-3; D perhaps matches TRBD2 (6 bases). CDR3 length equals 14 residues. CDR1 and CDR2 (germline): MNHNY, SVGAGI (reference sequence). Trimming took 6 bases from V and 4 from J, leaving 14 bases between them. The CDR3 region is CASSGWGDPDTQYF. The DNA of the CDR3 is TGTGCCAGCAGCGGGTGGGGGGACCCAGATACGCAGTATTTT.

V is TRBV4-2 and J is TRBJ1-1, with 8 bases that match TRBD1. The V and J ends lost 1 base and 5 bases, in that order; junction bases with no gene match: 3. CDR3 length: 14 amino acids. Per the germline V gene, CDR1 is LGHNA and CDR2 is YNFKEQ. CDR3 protein: CASSQGRGRTEAFF. CDR3 DNA sequence: TGTGCCAGCAGCCAAGGCAGGGGGCGAACTGAAGCTTTCTTT.

The CDR3 reads CASSLAARQETQYF. The DNA of the CDR3 is TGCGCCAGCAGCTTGGCAGCGCGGCAAGAGACCCAGTACTTC. J is TRBJ2-5 and V is TRBV5-1; D is unresolved. The CDR3 loop spans 14 amino acids. Germline CDR1 is SGHRS and CDR2 is YFSETQ. Trimming pared 0 bases from V and 2 bases from J, leaving 8 bases between.